Following are 7 T cell receptor beta chains from one sample sequenced in a study of early T cells in non-severe SARS-CoV-2 infection. TCRdb reanalysed the 5' RACE reads using MiXCR and keeps one entry per CDR3 protein. The sample has approximately 100,000 distinct CDR3 sequences; around a sixth are singletons. What was sequenced was whole blood. The source is an adult who was a healthcare worker with PCR-confirmed SARS-CoV-2 infection or an uninfected control (not recorded which).

This clonotype was found a few times. The chain is built from TRBV7-2 and TRBJ2-3, with 11 bases aligning to TRBD2. CDR1 is SGHTA and CDR2 is FQGNSA in the germline V gene. V dropped 6 bases and J dropped 3; count of bases not matched to a gene: 5. The CDR3 extends over 15 amino acids. CDR3 bases: TGTGCCAGCAGGTCACTAGCGGGAGATACAGATACGCAGTATTTT. Translated: CASRSLAGDTDTQYF.

This clonotype turned up a few times. This chain links TRBV27 with TRBJ2-2; D gene uncertain. Germline lookup yields CDR1 MNHEY and CDR2 SMNVEV (reference sequence). The ends were cut back, 3 bases at V and 6 bases at J, with 11 bases in the middle. The CDR3 sequence is 14 residues long. The CDR3 region is CASSFRLPAGELFF. In DNA form, the CDR3 reads TGTGCCAGCAGTTTTAGGCTTCCCGCCGGGGAGCTGTTTTTT.

The table lists this clonotype with a few counts. This chain joins TRBV29-1 and TRBJ2-2, with D maybe TRBD1 (6 bases). The CDR3 spans 14 residues. With 6 bases removed from V and 6 bases from J, the gap between germline ends came to 17 bases. CDR1 and CDR2 (germline): SQVTM, ANQGSEA. CDR3 in amino acids: CSVHDRTSAGELFF. CDR3 DNA: TGCAGCGTCCACGACAGGACTTCGGCCGGGGAGCTGTTTTTT.

A few counts support this clonotype. This chain joins TRBV15 and TRBJ2-5; D possibly uses TRBD1 or TRBD2 (6 bases each). Germline-derived CDR1 and CDR2 are LNHNV and YYDKDF (reference sequence). This CDR3 has 14 residues. Trimming took off 0 bases at V and 3 bases at J, with 8 bases between the two ends. CDR3 nucleotides: TGTGCCACCAGCAGAGAAGGGGGGAAAGAGACCCAGTACTTC. It specifies CATSREGGKETQYF. The variable domain in full, completed from reference TRBV15 and TRBJ2-5, reads DAMVIQNPRYQVTQFGKPVTLSCSQTLNHNVMYWYQQKSSQAPKLLFHYYDKDFNNEADTPDNFQSRRPNTSFCFLDIRSPGLGDTAMYLCATSREGGKETQYFGPGTRLLVL.

This clonotype was counted a single time. The V and J genes are TRBV20-1 and TRBJ2-1, with 7 bases fitting TRBD1. Germline V gene sequence: CDR1 DFQATT, CDR2 SNEGSKA (reference sequence). The V segment lost 7 bases and the J segment 9 bases; nucleotides outside the gene matches: 15. The CDR3 runs 14 residues. The CDR3: CSGSGTAVLGEQFF. The CDR3, as DNA: TGCAGTGGCTCCGGGACAGCCGTTCTCGGTGAGCAGTTCTTC.

This clonotype has more than one count but fewer than ten. The rearrangement links TRBV19 to TRBJ1-2; D may be TRBD1 (5 bases). Germline CDR1 LNHDA, CDR2 SQIVND (reference sequence). The CDR3 is made up of 15 amino acids. Trimming took 1 base from V and 6 from J, leaving 15 bases between them. The CDR3 sequence: CASSIVGALYDGYTF. CDR3 nucleotides: TGTGCCAGTAGTATAGTTGGGGCTTTGTATGATGGCTACACCTTC.

V is TRBV7-2 and J is TRBJ1-2; D not resolved. The V end was cut by 1 base, the J end by 5 bases, with 8 bases between. Germline lookup yields CDR1 SGHTA and CDR2 FQGNSA. The length of the CDR3 is 13 residues. The CDR3 protein is CASSLVTDYGYTF. In nucleotides, the CDR3 is TGTGCCAGCAGCTTAGTAACGGATTATGGCTACACCTTC.